Only one count was recorded for the clone carrying this TCR beta chain. The antigen remains unidentified. This entry is derived from a study of cytomegalovirus exposure and HLA in healthy donors. Study results and caveats: The study carried out a later analysis of TCR beta sequences. It associated under 20,000 of them with specific HLA alleles at a false discovery rate of 0.05. Specificity of a few CMV-associated chains for CMV antigens was verified in vitro.

PCR used 60 Vbeta primers and 13 Jbeta primers. This table comes from immunoSEQ multiplex PCR, and its TCRdb copy is limited to in-frame clones, with some not included. The repertoire holds some 100,000 clones, around three quarters seen once, with over 2.5% in the top ten. The CDR3 extends over 15 amino acids. Germline loops: CDR1 LGHNA, CDR2 YSLEER. V gave up 0 bases and J gave up 6 bases, with 14 bases separating them. Sequencing used PBMCs. The chain joins TRBV4-3 to TRBJ1-2; D perhaps matches TRBD1 (6 bases). The TCR was taken from a male donor in good health and CMV-seropositive. CDR3 nucleotides: TGCGCCAGCAGCCAAGATATCGGGACAAGCCATGGCTACACCTTC. It yields the protein CASSQDIGTSHGYTF.